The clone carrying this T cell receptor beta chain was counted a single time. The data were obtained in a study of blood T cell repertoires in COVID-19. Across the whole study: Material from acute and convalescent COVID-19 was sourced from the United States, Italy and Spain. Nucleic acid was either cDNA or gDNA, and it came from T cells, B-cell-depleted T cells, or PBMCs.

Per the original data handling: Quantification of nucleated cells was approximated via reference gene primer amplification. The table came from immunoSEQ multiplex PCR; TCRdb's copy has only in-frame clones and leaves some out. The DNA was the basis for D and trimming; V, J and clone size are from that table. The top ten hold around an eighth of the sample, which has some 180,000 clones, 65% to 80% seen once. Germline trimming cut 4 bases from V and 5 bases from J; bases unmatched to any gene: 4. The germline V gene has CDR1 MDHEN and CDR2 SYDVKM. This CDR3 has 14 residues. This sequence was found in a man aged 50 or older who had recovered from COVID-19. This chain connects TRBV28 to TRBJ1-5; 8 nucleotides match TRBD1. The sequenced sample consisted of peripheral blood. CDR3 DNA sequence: TGTGCCAGCAGTTCACAGGGGGGACATCAGCCCCAGCATTTT. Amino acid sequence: CASSSQGGHQPQHF.